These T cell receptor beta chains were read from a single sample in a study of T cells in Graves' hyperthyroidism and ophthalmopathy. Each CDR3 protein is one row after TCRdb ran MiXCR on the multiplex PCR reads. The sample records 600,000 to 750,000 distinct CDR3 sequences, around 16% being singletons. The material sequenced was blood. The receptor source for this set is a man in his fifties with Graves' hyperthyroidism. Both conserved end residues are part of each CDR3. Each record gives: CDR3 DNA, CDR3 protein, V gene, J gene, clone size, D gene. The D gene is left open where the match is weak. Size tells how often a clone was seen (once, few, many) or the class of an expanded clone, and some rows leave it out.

CDR3 DNA: TGTGCCAGCAGTGGACTGGGAGGGGAGCTGTTTTTT
CDR3 protein: CASSGLGGELFF
V gene: TRBV27
J gene: TRBJ2-2
clone size: NA
D gene: NA

CDR3 DNA: TGTGCCAGCAGCCCCCCGATCGGGCAGGAGAACACCGGGGAGCTGTTTTTT
CDR3 protein: CASSPPIGQENTGELFF
V gene: TRBV7-9
J gene: TRBJ2-2
clone size: many
D gene: NA

CDR3 DNA: TGCGCCAGCAGCTTGGCTTCAGGGGTCGCTGAGCAGTTCTTC
CDR3 protein: CASSLASGVAEQFF
V gene: TRBV5-1
J gene: TRBJ2-1
clone size: few
D gene: NA

CDR3 DNA: TGTGCCAGCAGCCCCAGGGGCGAAATCTACAATGAGCAGTTCTTC
CDR3 protein: CASSPRGEIYNEQFF
V gene: TRBV27
J gene: TRBJ2-1
clone size: NA
D gene: NA

CDR3 DNA: TGCGCCAGCAGCTTAAGGGCCCAGGGAGCCGATACGCAGTATTTT
CDR3 protein: CASSLRAQGADTQYF
V gene: TRBV5-1
J gene: TRBJ2-3
clone size: many
D gene: NA

CDR3 DNA: TGCAGTGCTCGGACAGCGCGAGAGACCCAGTACTTC
CDR3 protein: CSARTARETQYF
V gene: TRBV20-1
J gene: TRBJ2-5
clone size: NA
D gene: NA

CDR3 DNA: TGTGCCAGCAATTTAGACCCGGAGGGCCGCCACGAGCAGTACTTC
CDR3 protein: CASNLDPEGRHEQYF
V gene: TRBV28
J gene: TRBJ2-7
clone size: few
D gene: NA

CDR3 DNA: TGTGCCAGCAGTCTCCGACTAGCGGGAGTGACAGATACGCAGTATTTT
CDR3 protein: CASSLRLAGVTDTQYF
V gene: TRBV12-3/TRBV12-4
J gene: TRBJ2-3
clone size: many
D gene: TRBD2

CDR3 DNA: TGTGCCAGCAGCTCAACGGGGAGCTACGAGCAGTACTTC
CDR3 protein: CASSSTGSYEQYF
V gene: TRBV11-2
J gene: TRBJ2-7
clone size: many
D gene: NA

CDR3 DNA: TGTGCCAGCAGCTTAGGCCAGATGACCCAGTACTTC
CDR3 protein: CASSLGQMTQYF
V gene: TRBV11-2
J gene: TRBJ2-5
clone size: many
D gene: NA

CDR3 DNA: TGTGCCAGTAGTACCGGGACAGGGGGCTCGGTTGGCACAGATACGCAGTATTTT
CDR3 protein: CASSTGTGGSVGTDTQYF
V gene: TRBV19
J gene: TRBJ2-3
clone size: NA
D gene: TRBD1

CDR3 DNA: TGTGCCAGTAGTGTCAGTGTCTACAATGAGCAGTTCTTC
CDR3 protein: CASSVSVYNEQFF
V gene: TRBV19
J gene: TRBJ2-1
clone size: many
D gene: NA

CDR3 DNA: TGTGCCAGCAGTAACCAGATGAACACTGAAGCTTTCTTT
CDR3 protein: CASSNQMNTEAFF
V gene: TRBV2
J gene: TRBJ1-1
clone size: many
D gene: NA

CDR3 DNA: TGTGCCAGCTCACGCTCTGACCGCACAGATACGCAGTATTTT
CDR3 protein: CASSRSDRTDTQYF
V gene: TRBV18
J gene: TRBJ2-3
clone size: many
D gene: NA

CDR3 DNA: TGCGCCAGCAGCCGTGAGCAGGGGGCGAACTATGGCTACACCTTC
CDR3 protein: CASSREQGANYGYTF
V gene: TRBV4-1
J gene: TRBJ1-2
clone size: NA
D gene: TRBD1

CDR3 DNA: TGTGCCAGCAGTTTCATCTCGGCGGGAGGCTCCTACGAGCAGTACTTC
CDR3 protein: CASSFISAGGSYEQYF
V gene: TRBV6-1
J gene: TRBJ2-7
clone size: many
D gene: TRBD2

CDR3 DNA: TGTGCCAGCAGTTTATTGGACCGTGGGGCCACCTTC
CDR3 protein: CASSLLDRGATF
V gene: TRBV28
J gene: TRBJ1-2
clone size: NA
D gene: NA

CDR3 DNA: TGTGCCAGCAGTTTTGGGGTGGGATTCAAAAACATTCAGTACTTC
CDR3 protein: CASSFGVGFKNIQYF
V gene: TRBV28
J gene: TRBJ2-4
clone size: NA
D gene: NA

CDR3 DNA: TGCAGTGCTAGAGTCCAGGGGGAAACAGCTGGGGCCAACGTCCTGACTTTC
CDR3 protein: CSARVQGETAGANVLTF
V gene: TRBV20-1
J gene: TRBJ2-6
clone size: NA
D gene: TRBD1

CDR3 DNA: TGTGCCAGCAGCTCGGGACGGACTAACCAAGAGACCCAGTACTTC
CDR3 protein: CASSSGRTNQETQYF
V gene: TRBV13
J gene: TRBJ2-5
clone size: many
D gene: NA

CDR3 DNA: TGTGCCAGCAGTTGGGCAGCGGTTGGGGGCATTTCCATGAACACTGAAGCTTTCTTT
CDR3 protein: CASSWAAVGGISMNTEAFF
V gene: TRBV2
J gene: TRBJ1-1
clone size: many
D gene: NA

CDR3 DNA: TGTGCCAGCAGACCGGGGACTAGCGCTCAAGAGACCCAGTACTTC
CDR3 protein: CASRPGTSAQETQYF
V gene: TRBV6-1
J gene: TRBJ2-5
clone size: NA
D gene: TRBD2

CDR3 DNA: TGCGCCAGCACTGTAGCGGGAGGGCCTCCCGTGGGCACAGATACGCAGTATTTT
CDR3 protein: CASTVAGGPPVGTDTQYF
V gene: TRBV10-2
J gene: TRBJ2-3
clone size: NA
D gene: TRBD2

CDR3 DNA: TGCAGTGCTAGAGTTCGAGGCGGACCGGGCGAGCAGTACTTC
CDR3 protein: CSARVRGGPGEQYF
V gene: TRBV20-1
J gene: TRBJ2-7
clone size: many
D gene: NA

CDR3 DNA: TGTGCCAGCAGGTCTTGGGAGGAGCTGTTTTTT
CDR3 protein: CASRSWEELFF
V gene: TRBV2
J gene: TRBJ2-2
clone size: many
D gene: NA

CDR3 DNA: TGTGCCAGCAGTCTTCATCGGGAGGCAGTTTACAATGAGCAGTTCTTC
CDR3 protein: CASSLHREAVYNEQFF
V gene: TRBV27
J gene: TRBJ2-1
clone size: many
D gene: TRBD2

CDR3 DNA: TGCGCCAGCAGCCAAGTAGCCAGGGTCACTGAAGCTTTCTTT
CDR3 protein: CASSQVARVTEAFF
V gene: TRBV4-3
J gene: TRBJ1-1
clone size: few
D gene: NA

CDR3 DNA: TGTGCCAGCAGTTCAGGCACCGTTTCAGCTTTCTTT
CDR3 protein: CASSSGTVSAFF
V gene: TRBV28
J gene: TRBJ1-1
clone size: few
D gene: NA

CDR3 DNA: TGTGCCAGCAGCGCCGCGGCAACAGATACGCAGTATTTT
CDR3 protein: CASSAAATDTQYF
V gene: TRBV9
J gene: TRBJ2-3
clone size: NA
D gene: NA

CDR3 DNA: TGTGCCAGTAGTCCACAGGGGTGGAGTGGCTACACCTTC
CDR3 protein: CASSPQGWSGYTF
V gene: TRBV19
J gene: TRBJ1-2
clone size: many
D gene: TRBD1

CDR3 DNA: TGTGCCAGCAGCTTATTCGACAGTAGCAATCAGCCCCAGCATTTT
CDR3 protein: CASSLFDSSNQPQHF
V gene: TRBV7-2
J gene: TRBJ1-5
clone size: few
D gene: NA

CDR3 DNA: TGTGCCAGCAGCGTAGTCAACTTTGGCGAGCAGTACTTC
CDR3 protein: CASSVVNFGEQYF
V gene: TRBV9
J gene: TRBJ2-7
clone size: many
D gene: NA

CDR3 DNA: TGTGCCAGCAGCTCGGGGTCGGGAAATCAGCCCCAGCATTTT
CDR3 protein: CASSSGSGNQPQHF
V gene: TRBV5-6
J gene: TRBJ1-5
clone size: NA
D gene: NA

CDR3 DNA: TGTGCCAGCAGCGTAGTAGATAGCGAGAACAATGAGCAGTTCTTC
CDR3 protein: CASSVVDSENNEQFF
V gene: TRBV9
J gene: TRBJ2-1
clone size: NA
D gene: NA

CDR3 DNA: TGTGCCAGCAGCCTCGGGACCGGGGTATCTCGCAATGAGCAGTTCTTC
CDR3 protein: CASSLGTGVSRNEQFF
V gene: TRBV7-3
J gene: TRBJ2-1
clone size: NA
D gene: NA

CDR3 DNA: TGTGCCAGCAGTTTATTCGCGGCAGCCATGAACACTGAAGCTTTCTTT
CDR3 protein: CASSLFAAAMNTEAFF
V gene: TRBV12-3/TRBV12-4
J gene: TRBJ1-1
clone size: many
D gene: NA

CDR3 DNA: TGTGCCACCGGCGTAGCGGGTGGATCTTACAATGAGCAGTTCTTC
CDR3 protein: CATGVAGGSYNEQFF
V gene: TRBV24-1
J gene: TRBJ2-1
clone size: NA
D gene: TRBD2

CDR3 DNA: TGCGCCAGCAGTCGTGGGACGGGGACAGCCCTACGAGGGCAGTACTTC
CDR3 protein: CASSRGTGTALRGQYF
V gene: TRBV4-1
J gene: TRBJ2-7
clone size: many
D gene: TRBD1

CDR3 DNA: TGCAGCGTTACCGAGCAAGGGGAAAACACCATATATTTT
CDR3 protein: CSVTEQGENTIYF
V gene: TRBV29-1
J gene: TRBJ1-3
clone size: NA
D gene: NA

CDR3 DNA: TGTGCCAGCAGCTTTCCCGACAGAGCCAACACCATATATTTT
CDR3 protein: CASSFPDRANTIYF
V gene: TRBV5-6
J gene: TRBJ1-3
clone size: many
D gene: NA

CDR3 DNA: TGTGCCAGTAGTATAGGGGGGATTCAGCCCCAGCATTTT
CDR3 protein: CASSIGGIQPQHF
V gene: TRBV19
J gene: TRBJ1-5
clone size: few
D gene: NA

CDR3 DNA: TGCAGCGTTGAAGGGGATAACACTGAAGCTTTCTTT
CDR3 protein: CSVEGDNTEAFF
V gene: TRBV29-1
J gene: TRBJ1-1
clone size: many
D gene: NA

CDR3 DNA: TGTGCCAGCAGTTACGCCTGGACAGGGTCCTACGAGCAGTACTTC
CDR3 protein: CASSYAWTGSYEQYF
V gene: TRBV6-2/TRBV6-3
J gene: TRBJ2-7
clone size: NA
D gene: TRBD1

CDR3 DNA: TGTGCCAGCAGGGGGGGTGGGACAGTTAACTATGGCTACACCTTC
CDR3 protein: CASRGGGTVNYGYTF
V gene: TRBV2
J gene: TRBJ1-2
clone size: many
D gene: TRBD1

CDR3 DNA: TGTGCCAGTAGTATGCTCGGAGTCGGGACCTACGAGCAGTACTTC
CDR3 protein: CASSMLGVGTYEQYF
V gene: TRBV19
J gene: TRBJ2-7
clone size: NA
D gene: NA

CDR3 DNA: TGCGCCAGCAGCCAACTAGCGGGAGTTGGAGATACGCAGTATTTT
CDR3 protein: CASSQLAGVGDTQYF
V gene: TRBV4-1
J gene: TRBJ2-3
clone size: NA
D gene: TRBD2

CDR3 DNA: TGTGCCAGCACCCCGGAGCCTAGCGGGAGCGAGACCCAGTACTTC
CDR3 protein: CASTPEPSGSETQYF
V gene: TRBV6-1
J gene: TRBJ2-5
clone size: many
D gene: TRBD2

CDR3 DNA: TGCAGTGCTGAAACCCTAGCGGGACTTGGGGAGCAGTTCTTC
CDR3 protein: CSAETLAGLGEQFF
V gene: TRBV20-1
J gene: TRBJ2-1
clone size: many
D gene: TRBD2

CDR3 DNA: TGTGCCAGCAGCGACGGGATTAATTACTCACCCCTCCACTTT
CDR3 protein: CASSDGINYSPLHF
V gene: TRBV6-1
J gene: TRBJ1-6
clone size: NA
D gene: NA